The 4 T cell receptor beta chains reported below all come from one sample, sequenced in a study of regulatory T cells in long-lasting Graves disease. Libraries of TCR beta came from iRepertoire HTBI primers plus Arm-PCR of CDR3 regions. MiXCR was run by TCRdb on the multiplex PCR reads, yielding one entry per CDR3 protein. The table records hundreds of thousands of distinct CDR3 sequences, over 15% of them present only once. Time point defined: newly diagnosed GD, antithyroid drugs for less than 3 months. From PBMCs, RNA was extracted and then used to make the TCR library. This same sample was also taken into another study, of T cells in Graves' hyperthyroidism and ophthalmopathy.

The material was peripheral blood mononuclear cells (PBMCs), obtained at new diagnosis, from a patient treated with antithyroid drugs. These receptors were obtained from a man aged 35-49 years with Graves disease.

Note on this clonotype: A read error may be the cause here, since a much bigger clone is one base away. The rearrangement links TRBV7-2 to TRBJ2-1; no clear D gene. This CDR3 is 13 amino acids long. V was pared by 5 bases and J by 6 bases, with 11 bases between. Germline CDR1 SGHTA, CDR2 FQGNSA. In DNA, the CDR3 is TGTGCCAGCAGCGCCAGGTCACGCAATGAGCAGTTCTTC. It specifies CASSARSRNEQFF.

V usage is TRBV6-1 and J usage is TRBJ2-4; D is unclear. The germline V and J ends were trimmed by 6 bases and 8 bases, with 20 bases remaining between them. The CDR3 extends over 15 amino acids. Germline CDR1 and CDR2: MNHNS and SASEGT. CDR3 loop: CASRRSGPRRHIQYF. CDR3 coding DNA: TGTGCCAGCAGACGATCCGGGCCTCGTCGCCACATTCAGTACTTC.

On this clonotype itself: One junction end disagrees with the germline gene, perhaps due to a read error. CDR3 nucleotide sequence: TGTACCAGCAGTGCCCCTCCGGGACAGACAAATGAAAAACTGTTTTTT. It codes for CTSSAPPGQTNEKLFF. The rearrangement joins TRBV28 to TRBJ1-4; TRBD1 matches at 7 bases. This CDR3 has 16 residues. Germline CDR1 reads MDHEN; CDR2 reads SYDVKM.

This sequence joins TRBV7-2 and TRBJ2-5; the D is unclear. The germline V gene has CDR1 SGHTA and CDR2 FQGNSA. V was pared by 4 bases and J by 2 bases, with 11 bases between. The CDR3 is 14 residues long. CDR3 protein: CASSSPGRQETQYF. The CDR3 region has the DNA TGTGCCAGCAGCTCTCCAGGCAGACAAGAGACCCAGTACTTC.